The T cell receptor (beta chain) described here comes from a study of T cells after yellow fever vaccination. This clonotype appeared a few times. No antigen is known for it. Trimming pared 4 bases from V and 6 bases from J, leaving 10 bases between. The CDR3 loop spans 13 amino acids. Study outcomes and limitations: Although most clonotypes did not, a small share appeared in both CD4 and CD8 compartments.

The 5'RACE template-switching step produced TCR cDNA and added a universal primer site and UMIs. From the 5' RACE reads, TCRdb called clonotypes with MiXCR, one entry per CDR3 protein. The sample has about 580,000 distinct CDR3 sequences, approximately 16% seen once. The sequence came from a man aged 18 to 35 who received the YFV17D yellow fever vaccine. The sample here was PBMCs, taken 4 to 6 days after the first yellow fever vaccination. The chain is built from TRBV12-3 or TRBV12-4 and TRBJ2-4, with D perhaps TRBD1 or TRBD2 (5 bases each). The chain's CDR3 is CASSSGRGNIQYF. The DNA for the CDR3 is TGTGCCAGCAGTTCGGGACGGGGAAACATTCAGTACTTC.